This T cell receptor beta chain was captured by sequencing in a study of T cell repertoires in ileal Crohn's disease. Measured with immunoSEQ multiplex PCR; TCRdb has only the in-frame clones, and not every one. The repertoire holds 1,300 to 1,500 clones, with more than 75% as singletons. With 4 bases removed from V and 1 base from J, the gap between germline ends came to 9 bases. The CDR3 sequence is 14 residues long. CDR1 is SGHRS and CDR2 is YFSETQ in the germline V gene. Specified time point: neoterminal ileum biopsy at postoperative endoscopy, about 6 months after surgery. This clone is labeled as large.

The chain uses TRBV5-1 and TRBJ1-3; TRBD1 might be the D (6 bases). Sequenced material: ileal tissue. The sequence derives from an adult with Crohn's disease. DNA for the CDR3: TGCGCCAGCAGCCGGGGGGCGTCTGGAAACACCATATATTTT. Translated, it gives CASSRGASGNTIYF.